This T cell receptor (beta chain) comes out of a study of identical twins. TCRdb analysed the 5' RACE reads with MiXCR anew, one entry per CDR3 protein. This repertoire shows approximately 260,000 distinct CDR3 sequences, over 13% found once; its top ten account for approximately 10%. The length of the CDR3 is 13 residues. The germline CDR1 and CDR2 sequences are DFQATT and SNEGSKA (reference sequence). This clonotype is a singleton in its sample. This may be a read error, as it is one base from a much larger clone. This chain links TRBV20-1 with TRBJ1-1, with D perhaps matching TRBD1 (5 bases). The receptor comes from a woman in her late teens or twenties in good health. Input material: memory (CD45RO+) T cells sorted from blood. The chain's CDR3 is CSSSQGPNTEAFF. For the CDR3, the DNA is TGCAGTTCTAGCCAGGGTCCGAACACTGAAGCTTTCTTT.